A single T cell receptor (beta chain) is shown here with its context. The sample comes from a study of shared clonotypes between healthy human individuals. Trimming shortened V by 6 bases and J by 8 bases, and 7 bases separated the two germline ends. CDR3 length: 11 residues. Germline-derived CDR1 and CDR2 are SGHTA and FQGNSA. Using immunoSEQ multiplex PCR, the repertoire was profiled, and TCRdb retains in-frame clones only, with some absent. The data show fewer than 400,000 clones, around 72% seen once. This receptor was obtained from a man aged 25 to 40 in good health. The sample comprised memory CD4+ T cells sorted from blood. The subset here: CD45RA-negative fraction. V and J are TRBV7-2 and TRBJ1-4; D remains unclear. The CDR3 here is CASRSREKLFF. The CDR3 DNA sequence: TGTGCCAGCAGGTCTCGGGAAAAACTGTTTTTT.